This is a list of T cell receptor beta chains from one sample in a study of CD8 T cells in Susac syndrome. TCRdb re-called the immunoSEQ multiplex PCR reads through MiXCR, storing one row per CDR3 protein. The repertoire includes about 190,000 distinct CDR3 sequences, 95% of them detected once, and approximately 0.15% sits in the top ten. The sequencing sample was made of CD8+ T cells from PBMCs. These receptors were obtained from a human donor with Susac syndrome. Both conserved end residues are part of each CDR3. Each record gives: V gene, J gene, D gene, clone size, CDR3 protein, CDR3 DNA. The D gene is left open where the match is weak. Rows give clone size only sometimes, using once, few, many, or a class for an expanded clone.

TRBV7-3,TRBJ2-3,.,once,CASSLTQLQNTQYF,TGTGCCAGCAGCTTAACCCAATTACAGAATACGCAGTATTTT
TRBV4-1,TRBJ2-5,.,.,CATSTGPGETQYF,TGCGCCACGTCGACGGGCCCCGGGGAGACCCAGTACTTC
TRBV9,TRBJ2-2,.,.,CASSVGGAPGELFF,TGTGCCAGCAGCGTAGGTGGGGCCCCCGGGGAGCTGTTTTTT
TRBV20-1,TRBJ1-2,TRBD1,.,CSARVLAGGYYGYTF,TGCAGTGCTAGAGTACTGGCAGGGGGCTACTATGGCTACACCTTC
TRBV9,TRBJ2-5,.,.,CAGGQYQETQYF,TGTGCCGGTGGACAGTACCAAGAGACCCAGTACTTC
TRBV7-3,TRBJ2-1,.,.,CASSLRFFGEQFF,TGTGCCAGCAGCTTAAGGTTCTTTGGTGAGCAGTTCTTC
TRBV12-3/TRBV12-4,TRBJ2-3,.,.,CASSFVTVLADTQYF,TGTGCCAGCAGTTTCGTGACAGTGTTAGCAGATACGCAGTATTTT
TRBV4-1,TRBJ2-3,.,once,CASSRAKGTDTQYF,TGCGCCAGCAGCCGGGCCAAGGGCACAGATACGCAGTATTTT
TRBV18,TRBJ2-1,.,.,CASSRNQGPLSYNEQFF,TGTGCCAGCTCTCGTAACCAAGGACCCCTCTCCTACAATGAGCAGTTCTTC
TRBV6-1,TRBJ2-3,TRBD2,.,CASSQVTSGGDSDTQYF,TGTGCCAGTTCCCAAGTAACTAGCGGGGGAGACTCAGATACGCAGTATTTT
TRBV7-3,TRBJ1-5,TRBD1,once,CASSPRTGCEGQPQHF,TGTGCCAGCAGCCCACGGACAGGGTGTGAAGGACAGCCCCAGCATTTT
TRBV30,TRBJ2-5,TRBD2,.,CAWRGGTAGTQYF,TGTGCCTGGAGGGGAGGGACGGCCGGGACCCAGTACTTC
TRBV29-1,TRBJ1-1,.,.,CSVAAQGPEAFF,TGCAGCGTTGCCGCACAGGGCCCTGAAGCTTTCTTT
TRBV6-6,TRBJ1-1,TRBD1,.,CASSYAGTANTEAFF,TGTGCCAGCAGTTACGCCGGGACAGCGAACACTGAAGCTTTCTTT
TRBV20-1,TRBJ2-7,.,.,CSASSLAQNSYEQYF,TGCAGTGCTTCTTCGCTAGCGCAAAACTCCTACGAGCAGTACTTC
TRBV20-1,TRBJ1-2,.,.,CSARMGTRDLGNYGYTF,TGCAGTGCTAGGATGGGTACCCGGGACCTAGGAAACTATGGCTACACCTTC
TRBV5-6,TRBJ1-1,.,.,CASSLGGRGNTEAFF,TGTGCCAGCAGTCTCGGGGGTCGGGGGAACACTGAAGCTTTCTTT
TRBV5-1,TRBJ1-1,.,.,CASRWNTEAFF,TGCGCCAGCAGATGGAACACTGAAGCTTTCTTT
TRBV19,TRBJ1-2,.,.,CASSIPGVGYTF,TGTGCCAGTAGTATCCCCGGGGTAGGCTACACCTTC
TRBV20-1,TRBJ2-1,.,.,CSASRATYNEQFF,TGCAGTGCGAGTAGGGCGACATACAATGAGCAGTTCTTC
TRBV11-2,TRBJ1-1,.,.,CASRTIGDEAFF,TGTGCCAGCAGAACCATCGGTGATGAAGCTTTCTTT
TRBV5-6,TRBJ1-6,.,once,CASSLGGRIDHSPLHF,TGTGCCAGCAGCTTGGGCGGCCGCATTGACCATTCACCCCTCCACTTT